This T cell receptor beta chain came from a study of cytomegalovirus exposure and HLA in healthy donors. General observations from the study: Most subjects had HLA-A and HLA-B alleles reportedly predicted accurately by TCR beta sequences. Within an earlier analysis, most TCR beta V segments proved productive either about 87% or about 30% of the time.

Amplification used 60 Vbeta primers and 13 Jbeta primers. Profiling relied on immunoSEQ multiplex PCR, and the TCRdb table lists in-frame clones only, not all of them. The repertoire has 100,000 to 120,000 clones, about 73% of them found once; the top ten carry around 1.2%. Germline assignment: CDR1 SGDLS and CDR2 YYNGEE. The CDR3 has 14 residues. V lost 0 bases, J lost 5 bases, and 10 bases lay in between. Remarks on this clone: No antigen is known for it.

The TCR sequence derives from a woman between 25 and 40 years old in good health and CMV-seronegative. The sample comprised PBMCs. The chain combines TRBV9 with TRBJ2-3, with D perhaps TRBD2 (5 bases). CDR3 bases: TGTGCCAGCAGCGTAGCGGCGGGTGGAGATACGCAGTATTTT. It translates to CASSVAAGGDTQYF.